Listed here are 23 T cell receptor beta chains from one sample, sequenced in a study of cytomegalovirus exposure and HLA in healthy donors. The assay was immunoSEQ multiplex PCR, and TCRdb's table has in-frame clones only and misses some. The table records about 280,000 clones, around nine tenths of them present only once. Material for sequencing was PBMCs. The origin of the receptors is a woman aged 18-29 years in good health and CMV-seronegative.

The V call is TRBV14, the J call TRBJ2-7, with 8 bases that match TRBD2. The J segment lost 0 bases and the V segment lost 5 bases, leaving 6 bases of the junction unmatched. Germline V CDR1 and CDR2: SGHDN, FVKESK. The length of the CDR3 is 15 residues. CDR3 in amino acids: CASSSTSGYSYEQYF. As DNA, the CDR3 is TGTGCCAGCAGCTCAACTAGCGGCTACTCCTACGAGCAGTACTTC.

The CDR3 nucleotides read TGCGCCAGCAGCCAAGATAGGGCAGGGGTTGGCTCATTTGGGTATGGCTACACCTTC. It is translated as CASSQDRAGVGSFGYGYTF. This chain uses TRBV4-1 with TRBJ1-2; the D gene is possibly TRBD1 (6 bases). The CDR3 spans 19 residues. Germline CDR1 reads MGHRA; CDR2 reads YSYEKL. Trimming took 0 bases from V and 5 from J, leaving 25 bases between them.

In nucleotides, the CDR3 is TGTGCCAGCAGTCCCCGCGGACAGGGGCTAGGGAGCTACACCTTC. It is translated as CASSPRGQGLGSYTF. The V and J genes are TRBV2 and TRBJ1-2; TRBD1 matches 9 bases. The junction had 13 bases not matched to a gene; V was cut back by 5 bases and J by 9 bases. The CDR3 is made up of 15 amino acids. Germline assignment: CDR1 SNHLY and CDR2 FYNNEI. Filled out from reference TRBV2 and TRBJ1-2, the complete variable domain reads EPEVTQTPSHQVTQMGQEVILRCVPISNHLYFYWYRQILGQKVEFLVSFYNNEISEKSEIFDDQFSVERPDGSNFTLKIRSTKLEDSAMYFCASSPRGQGLGSYTFGSGTRLTVV.

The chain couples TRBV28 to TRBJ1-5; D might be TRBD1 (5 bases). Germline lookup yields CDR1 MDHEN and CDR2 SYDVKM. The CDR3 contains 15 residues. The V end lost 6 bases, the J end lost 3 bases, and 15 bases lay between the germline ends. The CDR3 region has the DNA TGTGCCAGCAGGACCGCAGGGTTCGTCAATCAGCCCCAGCATTTT. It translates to CASRTAGFVNQPQHF.

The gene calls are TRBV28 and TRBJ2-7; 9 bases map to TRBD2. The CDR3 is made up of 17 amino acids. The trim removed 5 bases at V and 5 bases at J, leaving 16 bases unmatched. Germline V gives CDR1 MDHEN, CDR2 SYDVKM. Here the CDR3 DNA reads TGTGCCAGCAGTCTACCTCTTGGTAGCGGGAGTCCGGACGAGCAGTACTTC. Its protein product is CASSLPLGSGSPDEQYF.

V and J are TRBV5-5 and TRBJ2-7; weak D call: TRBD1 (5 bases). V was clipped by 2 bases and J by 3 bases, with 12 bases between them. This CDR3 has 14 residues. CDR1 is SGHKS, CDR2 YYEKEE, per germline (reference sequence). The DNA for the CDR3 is TGTGCCAGCAGCTTCCCAGGGCTTATCTACGAGCAGTACTTC. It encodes CASSFPGLIYEQYF.

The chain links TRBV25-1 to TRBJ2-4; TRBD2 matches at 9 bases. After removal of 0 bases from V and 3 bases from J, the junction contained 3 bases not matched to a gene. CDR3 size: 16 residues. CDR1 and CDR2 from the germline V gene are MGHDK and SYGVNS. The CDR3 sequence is CASSEYAGGGKNIQYF. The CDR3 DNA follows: TGTGCCAGCAGTGAATACGCGGGAGGGGGCAAAAACATTCAGTACTTC. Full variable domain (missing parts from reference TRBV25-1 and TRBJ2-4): EADIYQTPRYLVIGTGKKITLECSQTMGHDKMYWYQQDPGMELHLIHYSYGVNSTEKGDLSSESTVSRIRTEHFPLTLESARPSHTSQYLCASSEYAGGGKNIQYFGAGTRLSVL.

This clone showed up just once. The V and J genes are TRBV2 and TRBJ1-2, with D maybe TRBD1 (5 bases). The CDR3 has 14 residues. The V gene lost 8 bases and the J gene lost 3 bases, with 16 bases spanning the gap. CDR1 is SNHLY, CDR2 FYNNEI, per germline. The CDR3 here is CASAREGKDYGYTF. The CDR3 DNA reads TGTGCCAGCGCACGGGAGGGGAAGGACTATGGCTACACCTTC.

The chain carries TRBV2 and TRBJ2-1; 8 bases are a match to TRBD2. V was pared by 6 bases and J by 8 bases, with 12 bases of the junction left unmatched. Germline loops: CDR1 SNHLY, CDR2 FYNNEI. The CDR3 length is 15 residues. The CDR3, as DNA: TGTGCCAGCAGGGGAGGGGGACTAGGGGTCGATGAGCAGTTCTTC. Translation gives CASRGGGLGVDEQFF.

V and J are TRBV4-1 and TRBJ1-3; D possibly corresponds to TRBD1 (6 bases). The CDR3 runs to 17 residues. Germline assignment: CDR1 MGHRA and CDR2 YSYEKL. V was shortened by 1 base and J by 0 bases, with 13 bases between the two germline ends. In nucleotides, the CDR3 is TGCGCCAGCAGCCAAGGCGGGGGGCCCAACTCTGGAAACACCATATATTTT. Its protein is CASSQGGGPNSGNTIYF.

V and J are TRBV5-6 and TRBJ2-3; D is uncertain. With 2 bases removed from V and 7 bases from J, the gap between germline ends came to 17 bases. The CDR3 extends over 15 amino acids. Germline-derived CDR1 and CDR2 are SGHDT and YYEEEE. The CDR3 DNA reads TGTGCCAGCAGCTTTGTCGCGACACGCAGGAATACGCAGTATTTT. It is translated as CASSFVATRRNTQYF. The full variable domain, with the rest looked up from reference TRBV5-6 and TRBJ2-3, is DAGVTQSPTHLIKTRGQQVTLRCSPKSGHDTVSWYQQALGQGPQFIFQYYEEEERQRGNFPDRFSGHQFPNYSSELNVNALLLGDSALYLCASSFVATRRNTQYFGPGTRLTVL.

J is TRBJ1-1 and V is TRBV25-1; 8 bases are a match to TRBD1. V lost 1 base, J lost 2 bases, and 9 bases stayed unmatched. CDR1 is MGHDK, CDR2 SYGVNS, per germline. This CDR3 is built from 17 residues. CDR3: CASSEFGRGHSNTEAFF. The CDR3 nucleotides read TGTGCCAGCAGTGAATTCGGCAGGGGGCATTCTAACACTGAAGCTTTCTTT.

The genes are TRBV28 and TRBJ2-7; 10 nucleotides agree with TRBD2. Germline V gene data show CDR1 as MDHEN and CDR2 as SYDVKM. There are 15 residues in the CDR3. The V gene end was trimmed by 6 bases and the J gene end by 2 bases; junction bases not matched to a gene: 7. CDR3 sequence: CASSPGLAEPYEQYF. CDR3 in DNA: TGTGCCAGCAGCCCAGGACTAGCGGAGCCCTACGAGCAGTACTTC.

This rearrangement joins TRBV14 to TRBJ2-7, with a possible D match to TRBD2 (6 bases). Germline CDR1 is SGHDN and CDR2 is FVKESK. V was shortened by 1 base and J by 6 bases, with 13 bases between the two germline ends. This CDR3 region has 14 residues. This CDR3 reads CASSQGWQGGEQYF. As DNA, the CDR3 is TGTGCCAGCAGCCAAGGGTGGCAGGGAGGCGAGCAGTACTTC.

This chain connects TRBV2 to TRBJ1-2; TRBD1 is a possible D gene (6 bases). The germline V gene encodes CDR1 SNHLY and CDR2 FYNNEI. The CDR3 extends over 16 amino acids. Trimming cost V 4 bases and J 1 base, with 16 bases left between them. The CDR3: CASSVLTGLGNYGYTF. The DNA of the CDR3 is TGTGCCAGCAGTGTCTTGACAGGCTTGGGTAACTATGGCTACACCTTC.

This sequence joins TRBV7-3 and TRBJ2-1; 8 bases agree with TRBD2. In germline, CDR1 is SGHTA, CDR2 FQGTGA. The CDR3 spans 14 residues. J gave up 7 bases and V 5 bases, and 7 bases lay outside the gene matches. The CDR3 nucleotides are TGTGCCAGCAGCCTAGCCCAGCGGGGGAATGAGCAGTTCTTC. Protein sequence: CASSLAQRGNEQFF. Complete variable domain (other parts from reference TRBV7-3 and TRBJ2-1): GAGVSQTPSNKVTEKGKYVELRCDPISGHTALYWYRQSLGQGPEFLIYFQGTGAADDSGLPNDRFFAVRPEGSVSTLKIQRTERGDSAVYLCASSLAQRGNEQFFGPGTRLTVL.

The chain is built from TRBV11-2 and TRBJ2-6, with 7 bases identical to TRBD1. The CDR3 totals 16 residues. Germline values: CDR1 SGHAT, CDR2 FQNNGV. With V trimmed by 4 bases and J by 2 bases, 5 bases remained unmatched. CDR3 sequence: CASSSRGGPGANVLTF. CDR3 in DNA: TGTGCCAGCAGCTCGCGAGGGGGCCCTGGGGCCAACGTCCTGACTTTC.

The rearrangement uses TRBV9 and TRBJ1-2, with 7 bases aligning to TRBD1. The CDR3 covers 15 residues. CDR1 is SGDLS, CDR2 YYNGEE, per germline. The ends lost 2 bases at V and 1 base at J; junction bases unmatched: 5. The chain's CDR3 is CASSVGQQDNYGYTF. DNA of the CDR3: TGTGCCAGCAGCGTGGGACAGCAAGATAACTATGGCTACACCTTC. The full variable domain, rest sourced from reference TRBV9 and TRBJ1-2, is DSGVTQTPKHLITATGQRVTLRCSPRSGDLSVYWYQQSLDQGLQFLIQYYNGEERAKGNILERFSAQQFPDLHSELNLSSLELGDSALYFCASSVGQQDNYGYTFGSGTRLTVV.

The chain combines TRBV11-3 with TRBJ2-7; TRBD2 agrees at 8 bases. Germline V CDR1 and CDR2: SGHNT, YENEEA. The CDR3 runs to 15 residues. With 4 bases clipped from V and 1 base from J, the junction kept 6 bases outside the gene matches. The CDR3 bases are TGTGCCAGCAGCTCCGGAGCGGGGGAATCCTACGAGCAGTACTTC. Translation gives CASSSGAGESYEQYF.

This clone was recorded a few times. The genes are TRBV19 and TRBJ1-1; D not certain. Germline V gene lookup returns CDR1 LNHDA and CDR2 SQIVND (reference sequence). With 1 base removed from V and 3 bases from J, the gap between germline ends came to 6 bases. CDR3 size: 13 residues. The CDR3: CASSIAVYTEAFF. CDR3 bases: TGTGCCAGTAGTATAGCAGTATACACTGAAGCTTTCTTT.

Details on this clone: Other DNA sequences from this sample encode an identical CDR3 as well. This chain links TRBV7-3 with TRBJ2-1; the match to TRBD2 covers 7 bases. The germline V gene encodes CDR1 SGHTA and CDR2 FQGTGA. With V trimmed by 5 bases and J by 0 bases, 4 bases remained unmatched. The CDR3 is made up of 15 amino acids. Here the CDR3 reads CASSLWGGSYNEQFF. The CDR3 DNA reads TGTGCCAGCAGCCTATGGGGGGGCTCCTACAATGAGCAGTTCTTC.

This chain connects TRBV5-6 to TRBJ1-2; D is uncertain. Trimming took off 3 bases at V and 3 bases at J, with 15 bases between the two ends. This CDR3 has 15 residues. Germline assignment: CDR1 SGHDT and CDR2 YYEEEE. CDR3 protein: CASSYKAHGYYGYTF. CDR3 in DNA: TGTGCCAGCAGCTATAAGGCTCACGGGTACTATGGCTACACCTTC.

The CDR3 DNA reads as TGTGCCAGCAGTAATCTAGCGGGAGTGCCCGGGGAGCTGTTTTTT. Its translation is CASSNLAGVPGELFF. The genes are TRBV27 and TRBJ2-2; 10 bases are a match to TRBD2. The V segment lost 5 bases and the J segment 6 bases; nucleotides outside the gene matches: 6. CDR3 length: 15 amino acids. Germline CDR1 and CDR2: MNHEY and SMNVEV (reference sequence).